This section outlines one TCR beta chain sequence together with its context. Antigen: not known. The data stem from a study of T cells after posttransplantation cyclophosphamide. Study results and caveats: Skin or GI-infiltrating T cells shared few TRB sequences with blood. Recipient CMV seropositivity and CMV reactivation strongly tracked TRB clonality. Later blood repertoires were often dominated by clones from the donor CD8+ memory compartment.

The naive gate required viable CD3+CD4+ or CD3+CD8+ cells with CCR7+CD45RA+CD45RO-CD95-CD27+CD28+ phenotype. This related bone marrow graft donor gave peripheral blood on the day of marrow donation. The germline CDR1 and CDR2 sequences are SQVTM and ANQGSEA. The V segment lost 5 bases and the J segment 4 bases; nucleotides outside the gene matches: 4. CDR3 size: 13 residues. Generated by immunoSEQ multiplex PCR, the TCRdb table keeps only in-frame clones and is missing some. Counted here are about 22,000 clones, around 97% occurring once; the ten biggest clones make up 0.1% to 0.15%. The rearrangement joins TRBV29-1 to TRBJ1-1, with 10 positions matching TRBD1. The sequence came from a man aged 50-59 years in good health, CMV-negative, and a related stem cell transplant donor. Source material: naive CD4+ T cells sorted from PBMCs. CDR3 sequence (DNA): TGCAGCGTTCTGACAGGGGGCCTCACTGAAGCTTTCTTT. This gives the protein CSVLTGGLTEAFF.